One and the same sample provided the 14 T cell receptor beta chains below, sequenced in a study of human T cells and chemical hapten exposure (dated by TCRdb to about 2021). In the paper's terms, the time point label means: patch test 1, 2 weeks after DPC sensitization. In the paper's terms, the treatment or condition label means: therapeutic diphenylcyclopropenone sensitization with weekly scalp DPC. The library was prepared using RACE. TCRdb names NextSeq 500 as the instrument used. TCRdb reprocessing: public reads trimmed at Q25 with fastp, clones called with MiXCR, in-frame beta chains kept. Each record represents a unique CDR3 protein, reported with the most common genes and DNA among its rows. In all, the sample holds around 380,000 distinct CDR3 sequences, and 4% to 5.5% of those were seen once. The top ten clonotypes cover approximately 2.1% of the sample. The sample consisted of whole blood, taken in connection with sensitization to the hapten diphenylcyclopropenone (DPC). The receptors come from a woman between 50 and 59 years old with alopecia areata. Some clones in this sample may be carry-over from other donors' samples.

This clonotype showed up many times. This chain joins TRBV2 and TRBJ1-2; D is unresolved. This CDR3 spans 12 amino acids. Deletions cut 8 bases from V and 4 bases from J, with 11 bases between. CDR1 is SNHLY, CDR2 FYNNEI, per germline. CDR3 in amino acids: CASRTQSYGYTF. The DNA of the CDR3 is TGTGCCAGCCGAACGCAGTCCTATGGCTACACCTTC.

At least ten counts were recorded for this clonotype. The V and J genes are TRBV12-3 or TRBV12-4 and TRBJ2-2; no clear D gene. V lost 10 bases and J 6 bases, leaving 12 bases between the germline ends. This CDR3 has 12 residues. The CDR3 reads CATPRLAGELFF. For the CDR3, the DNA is TGTGCCACCCCAAGGCTCGCCGGGGAGCTGTTTTTT.

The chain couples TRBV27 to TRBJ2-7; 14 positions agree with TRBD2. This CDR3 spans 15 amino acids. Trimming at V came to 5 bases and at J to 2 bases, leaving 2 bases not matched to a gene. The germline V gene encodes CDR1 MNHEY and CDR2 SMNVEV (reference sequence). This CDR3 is CASSEGLAGAYEQYF. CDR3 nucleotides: TGTGCCAGCAGTGAGGGACTAGCGGGAGCCTACGAGCAGTACTTC.

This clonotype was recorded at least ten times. The CDR3 DNA reads as TGCAGCGTTGATGGCAGGGGCGGAACTGAAGCTTTCTTT. The encoded protein is CSVDGRGGTEAFF. The chain couples TRBV29-1 to TRBJ1-1, with D perhaps matching TRBD1 (6 bases). The CDR3 loop spans 13 amino acids. CDR1 and CDR2 (germline): SQVTM, ANQGSEA. V lost 3 bases to trimming and J lost 5 bases, with 13 bases between them.

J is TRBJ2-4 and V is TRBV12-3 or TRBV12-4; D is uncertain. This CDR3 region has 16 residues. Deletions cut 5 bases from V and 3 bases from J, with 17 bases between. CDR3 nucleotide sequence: TGTGCCAGCAGTCCCCGGGTGGGCTTAGACAAAAACATTCAGTACTTC. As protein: CASSPRVGLDKNIQYF.

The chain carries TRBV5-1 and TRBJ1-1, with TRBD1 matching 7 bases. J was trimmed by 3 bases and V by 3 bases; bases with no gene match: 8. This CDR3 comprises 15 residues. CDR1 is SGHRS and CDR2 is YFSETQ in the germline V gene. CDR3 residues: CASSSETGMYTEAFF. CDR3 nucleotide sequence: TGCGCCAGCAGCTCGGAGACAGGGATGTACACTGAAGCTTTCTTT. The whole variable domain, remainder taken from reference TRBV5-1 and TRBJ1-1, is KAGVTQTPRYLIKTRGQQVTLSCSPISGHRSVSWYQQTPGQGLQFLFEYFSETQRNKGNFPGRFSGRQFSNSRSEMNVSTLELGDSALYLCASSSETGMYTEAFFGQGTRLTVV.

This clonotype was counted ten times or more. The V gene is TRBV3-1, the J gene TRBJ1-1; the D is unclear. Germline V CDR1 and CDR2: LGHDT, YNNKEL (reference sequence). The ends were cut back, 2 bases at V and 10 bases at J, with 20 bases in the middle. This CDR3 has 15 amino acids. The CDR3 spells CASSQTNLDGSRAFF. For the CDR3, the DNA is TGTGCCAGCAGCCAAACTAACCTCGATGGTTCTAGAGCTTTCTTT.

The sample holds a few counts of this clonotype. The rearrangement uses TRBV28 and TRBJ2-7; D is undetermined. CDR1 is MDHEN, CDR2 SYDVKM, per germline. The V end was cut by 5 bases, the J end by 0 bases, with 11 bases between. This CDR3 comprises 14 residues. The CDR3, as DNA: TGTGCCAGCAGTCCCCTCGGCCCCTCCTACGAGCAGTACTTC. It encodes CASSPLGPSYEQYF.

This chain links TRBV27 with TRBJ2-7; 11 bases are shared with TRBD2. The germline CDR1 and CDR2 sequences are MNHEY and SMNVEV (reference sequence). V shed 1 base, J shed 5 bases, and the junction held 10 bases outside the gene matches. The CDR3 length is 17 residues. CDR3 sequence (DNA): TGTGCCAGCAGTTTATTATTAGCGGGGGGGCCGTCGCACGAGCAGTACTTC. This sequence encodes CASSLLLAGGPSHEQYF.

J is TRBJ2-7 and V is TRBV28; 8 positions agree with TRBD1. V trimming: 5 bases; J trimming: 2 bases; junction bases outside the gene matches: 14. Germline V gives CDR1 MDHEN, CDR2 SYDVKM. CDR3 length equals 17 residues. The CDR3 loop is CASSVPPSMDRAYEQYF. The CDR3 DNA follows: TGTGCCAGCAGTGTTCCCCCTTCCATGGACAGGGCCTACGAGCAGTACTTC.

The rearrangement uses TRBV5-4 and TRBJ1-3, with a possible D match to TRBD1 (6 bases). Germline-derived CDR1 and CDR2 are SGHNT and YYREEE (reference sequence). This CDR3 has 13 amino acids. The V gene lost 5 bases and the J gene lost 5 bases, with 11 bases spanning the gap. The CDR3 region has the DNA TGTGCCAGCAGAGAACAGGGCCGAAACACCATATATTTT. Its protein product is CASREQGRNTIYF.

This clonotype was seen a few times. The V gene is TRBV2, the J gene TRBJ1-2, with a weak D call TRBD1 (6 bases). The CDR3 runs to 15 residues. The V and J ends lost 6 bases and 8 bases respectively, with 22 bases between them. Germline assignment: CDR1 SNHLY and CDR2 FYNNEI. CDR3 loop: CASRRAAGEISGYTF. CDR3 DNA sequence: TGTGCCAGCAGGAGGGCGGCAGGGGAGATCAGCGGCTACACCTTC.

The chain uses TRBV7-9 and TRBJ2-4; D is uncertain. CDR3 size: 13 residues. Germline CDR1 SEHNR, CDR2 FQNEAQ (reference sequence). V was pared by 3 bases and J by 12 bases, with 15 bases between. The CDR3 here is CASSFETAYDQYF. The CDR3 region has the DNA TGTGCCAGCAGCTTCGAGACTGCCTATGATCAGTACTTC.

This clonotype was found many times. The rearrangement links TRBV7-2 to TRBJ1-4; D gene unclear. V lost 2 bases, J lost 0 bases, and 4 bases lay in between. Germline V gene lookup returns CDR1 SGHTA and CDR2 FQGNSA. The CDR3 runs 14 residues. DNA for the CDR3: TGTGCCAGCAGCTTACAATCAACTAATGAAAAACTGTTTTTT. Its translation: CASSLQSTNEKLFF.